One and the same sample provided the 9 T cell receptor beta chains below, sequenced in a study of early T cells in non-severe SARS-CoV-2 infection. Using its own MiXCR run on the 5' RACE reads, TCRdb lists one record per CDR3 protein. The sample records over 60,000 distinct CDR3 sequences, approximately 13% being singletons. The sample consisted of whole blood, taken at baseline. All receptors derive from an adult who was a healthcare worker with PCR-confirmed SARS-CoV-2 infection or an uninfected control (not recorded which).

This clonotype has at least ten counts. CDR3 in amino acids: CAAWRGNTEAFF. CDR3 nucleotides: TGTGCCGCATGGAGGGGGAACACTGAAGCTTTCTTT. The genes are TRBV6-6 and TRBJ1-1; weak D call: TRBD1 (5 bases). Per the germline V gene, CDR1 is MNHNY and CDR2 is SVGAGI (reference sequence). This CDR3 spans 12 amino acids. V gave up 11 bases and J gave up 1 base, with 11 bases separating them.

This clonotype was counted ten times or more. The rearrangement joins TRBV5-1 to TRBJ1-5, with D perhaps matching TRBD1 (5 bases). V gave up 1 base and J gave up 3 bases, with 8 bases separating them. This CDR3 spans 14 amino acids. CDR1 is SGHRS, CDR2 YFSETQ, per germline. The CDR3 DNA is TGCGCCAGCAGCTTGTTAGGGGACAATCAGCCCCAGCATTTT. Residues: CASSLLGDNQPQHF.

The sample holds many counts of this clonotype. This chain joins TRBV3-1 and TRBJ1-1; no clear D gene. Germline V gene lookup returns CDR1 LGHDT and CDR2 YNNKEL (reference sequence). V was pared by 1 base and J by 6 bases, with 12 bases between. This CDR3 is built from 14 residues. In DNA form, the CDR3 reads TGTGCCAGCAGCCAAGGGGTTTTTCGGGCTGAAGCTTTCTTT. Amino acid sequence: CASSQGVFRAEAFF.

This clonotype was recorded many times. The chain combines TRBV18 with TRBJ2-5; D gene ambiguous. CDR1 is KGHSH and CDR2 is LQKENI in the germline V gene. The germline V and J ends were trimmed by 6 bases and 2 bases, with 10 bases remaining between them. The CDR3 extends over 13 amino acids. DNA of the CDR3: TGTGCCAGCTCGCCGAGTGTTCAAGAGACCCAGTACTTC. Its translation is CASSPSVQETQYF.

This clonotype was observed a few times. This rearrangement joins TRBV12-3 or TRBV12-4 to TRBJ1-1; D call uncertain. This CDR3 has 15 residues. The V and J ends lost 2 bases and 3 bases respectively, with 13 bases between them. In nucleotides, the CDR3 is TGTGCCAGCAGTTTAAGGAGGGTCCGGGACACTGAAGCTTTCTTT. This translates into CASSLRRVRDTEAFF.

This clonotype was seen more than once but under ten times. The V call is TRBV20-1, the J call TRBJ2-1, with D perhaps given as TRBD1 or TRBD2 (6 bases each). Germline assignment: CDR1 DFQATT and CDR2 SNEGSKA (reference sequence). The length of the CDR3 is 15 residues. Trimming removed 1 base from V and 3 bases from J, with 13 bases in between. In nucleotides, the CDR3 is TGCAGTGCTAGAGTACCGGGGGCCGGCTACAATGAGCAGTTCTTC. Translated: CSARVPGAGYNEQFF.

This sequence joins TRBV4-2 and TRBJ2-5; D tentatively fits TRBD1 or TRBD2 (5 bases each). Trimming took off 2 bases at V and 0 bases at J, with 10 bases between the two ends. The CDR3 is 15 amino acids. CDR1 and CDR2 (germline): LGHNA, YNFKEQ. The CDR3 is CASSQRDGYQETQYF. CDR3 sequence (DNA): TGTGCCAGCAGCCAAAGGGACGGCTACCAAGAGACCCAGTACTTC.

This clonotype has more than one count but fewer than ten. The chain recombines TRBV20-1 with TRBJ1-2, with D hard to call. Germline loops: CDR1 DFQATT, CDR2 SNEGSKA (reference sequence). Trimming removed 3 bases from V and 5 bases from J, with 7 bases in between. The CDR3 covers 11 residues. CDR3 sequence reads: CSASKRYGYTF. The CDR3 nucleotides are TGCAGTGCTAGTAAACGATATGGCTACACCTTC.

This clonotype was recorded at least ten times. This rearrangement joins TRBV20-1 to TRBJ2-7, with a weak D call TRBD1 (5 bases). The CDR3 is 13 amino acids. V was trimmed by 6 bases and J by 3 bases, leaving 15 bases between them. The germline V gene has CDR1 DFQATT and CDR2 SNEGSKA (reference sequence). CDR3 region: CSAKHDSDYEQYF. The CDR3 DNA reads TGCAGTGCCAAGCACGACAGTGACTACGAGCAGTACTTC.